This T cell receptor beta chain was identified in a study of T cells in women clearing cervical HPV infection. Whole-study context: Case blood drawn at lesion detection; control blood after infection cleared. Study outcomes and limitations: Unknown T-cell numbers per sample may underlie the richness differences.

Cervical HPV DNA detected by MY09/MY11 PCR, typed by dot-blot. Germline assignment: CDR1 SGHTA and CDR2 FQGNSA. This CDR3 is built from 14 residues. This table comes from immunoSEQ multiplex PCR, and its TCRdb copy is limited to in-frame clones, with some not included. In total, the table holds 36,000 or so clones. Comments on this clone: Its antigen remains unknown. Sequencing ends 3 residues short of the CDR3 end; the germline J gene provides the rest.

This rearrangement joins TRBV7-2 to TRBJ2-4; D possibly corresponds to TRBD1 (6 bases). The sequencing input was blood buffy coat. This receptor was identified in a woman aged 18-70 years with a cervical HPV16 infection that either progressed to CIN3+ or cleared (not recorded which). The part of the CDR3 DNA that was read is TGTGCCAGCAGCTTAGGGTCAGGGGCGCTGGGT. Residues: CASSLGSGALG. The entire CDR3 protein is CASSLGSGALGQYF.